This T cell receptor (beta chain) stems from a study of T cells in Graves' hyperthyroidism and ophthalmopathy. Researchers took RNA transcripts and amplified the TCR beta CDR3 regions from them. Initially, a first-round RT-PCR of the TCR CDR3 employed the HTBI primer set. Via MiXCR, TCRdb re-called the multiplex PCR reads, giving one row per CDR3 protein. The data contain some 760,000 distinct CDR3 sequences, less than 15% of them singletons. The source material was blood. This TCR was sampled from a woman between 18 and 29 years old with Graves' hyperthyroidism.

CDR3 in DNA: TGCGCCAGCAGCCTCCTCCCCGGGACACCCAAAAACATTCAGTACTTC. It codes for CASSLLPGTPKNIQYF. This chain joins TRBV4-1 and TRBJ2-4, with TRBD1 as a possible D gene (6 bases). This CDR3 contains 16 residues. The V and J ends lost 4 bases and 2 bases respectively, with 15 bases between them. Germline CDR1 is MGHRA and CDR2 is YSYEKL.